The 23 T cell receptor beta chains reported below all come from one sample, sequenced in a study of CD8 T cells in Susac syndrome. The RNA, roughly 0.45 to 1 ug, was put through reverse transcription using random hexamers. TCRdb redid the calling of the immunoSEQ multiplex PCR reads with MiXCR, one entry per CDR3 protein. Of about 400,000 distinct CDR3 sequences in the sample, more than 80% were seen once. Sample: CD8+ T cells from PBMCs. The receptors were gathered from a human donor with multiple sclerosis.

The rearrangement links TRBV12-2 to TRBJ2-7; the table's D gene call, TRBD2, was not cross checked with the DNA. TRBV12-2 constitutes a pseudogene. The CDR3 sequence is 16 residues long. CDR3 sequence reads: CASRLIKTSRTYEQYF. DNA for the CDR3: TGTGCAAGTCGCTTGATAAAGACTAGCCGGACCTACGAGCAGTACTTC.

The chain links TRBV3-1 to TRBJ2-7; 7 positions match TRBD1. The germline V gene has CDR1 LGHDT and CDR2 YNNKEL (reference sequence). CDR3 size: 12 residues. After removal of 5 bases from V and 6 bases from J, the junction contained 4 bases not matched to a gene. The CDR3 spells CASSYNRGEQYF. The CDR3 DNA reads as TGTGCCAGCAGCTATAACAGGGGCGAGCAGTACTTC.

CDR3 DNA: TGCGCCAACCTACCGGGACAGGGAACCTACGAGCAGTACTTC. Translated, it gives CANLPGQGTYEQYF. The genes are TRBV5-1 and TRBJ2-7; 9 bases match TRBD1. CDR1 and CDR2 (germline): SGHRS, YFSETQ. With 9 bases clipped from V and 2 bases from J, the junction kept 9 bases outside the gene matches. This CDR3 is 14 amino acids long. Complete variable domain (other parts from reference TRBV5-1 and TRBJ2-7): KAGVTQTPRYLIKTRGQQVTLSCSPISGHRSVSWYQQTPGQGLQFLFEYFSETQRNKGNFPGRFSGRQFSNSRSEMNVSTLELGDSALYLCANLPGQGTYEQYFGPGTRLTVT.

The chain couples TRBV29-1 to TRBJ1-1; tentative D call: TRBD1 (5 bases). CDR3 size: 12 residues. The ends were cut back, 4 bases at V and 5 bases at J, with 11 bases in the middle. Germline CDR1 and CDR2: SQVTM and ANQGSEA. CDR3 sequence (DNA): TGCAGCGTTGTGATGGGGGGAACTGAAGCTTTCTTT. This translates into CSVVMGGTEAFF.

The chain couples TRBV2 to TRBJ2-1; 11 bases align to TRBD1. CDR1 is SNHLY, CDR2 FYNNEI, per germline. The CDR3 runs to 14 residues. With V trimmed by 8 bases and J by 9 bases, 9 bases remained unmatched. In DNA form, the CDR3 reads TGTGCCAGCTTTGGGACAGGGGGTTTGAGTGAGCAGTTCTTC. Amino acid sequence: CASFGTGGLSEQFF.

The chain joins TRBV2 to TRBJ1-2; TRBD1 matches at 7 bases. This CDR3 contains 15 residues. Germline loops: CDR1 SNHLY, CDR2 FYNNEI. The V gene end was trimmed by 7 bases and the J gene end by 4 bases; junction bases not matched to a gene: 12. CDR3 in amino acids: CASNVGRGSPYGYTF. The CDR3 DNA reads as TGTGCCAGCAATGTGGGCAGGGGGTCCCCCTATGGCTACACCTTC. Together with reference TRBV2 and TRBJ1-2, the CDR3 gives the full variable domain: EPEVTQTPSHQVTQMGQEVILRCVPISNHLYFYWYRQILGQKVEFLVSFYNNEISEKSEIFDDQFSVERPDGSNFTLKIRSTKLEDSAMYFCASNVGRGSPYGYTFGSGTRLTVV.

The chain uses TRBV5-1 and TRBJ1-1, with unresolved D. This CDR3 contains 13 residues. Trimming stripped 2 bases from V and 0 bases from J, with 5 bases between. CDR1 and CDR2 from the germline V gene are SGHRS and YFSETQ. The CDR3 protein is CASSFEMNTEAFF. The CDR3 DNA follows: TGCGCCAGCAGCTTTGAGATGAACACTGAAGCTTTCTTT.

V and J are TRBV28 and TRBJ1-5, with 8 positions matching TRBD1. The germline gives CDR1 MDHEN, CDR2 SYDVKM. The CDR3 is 16 amino acids. V lost 3 bases, J lost 4 bases, and 8 bases stayed unmatched. The CDR3 DNA reads TGTGCCAGCAGTTTTCTTCAAGGACAGGGAAATCAGCCCCAGCATTTT. Residues: CASSFLQGQGNQPQHF.

The chain combines TRBV30 with TRBJ1-3; a possible D gene is TRBD1 (5 bases). The V gene lost 6 bases and the J gene lost 4 bases, with 13 bases spanning the gap. Germline V gene sequence: CDR1 GTSNPN, CDR2 SVGIG (reference sequence). This CDR3 has 13 residues. DNA for the CDR3: TGTGCCTGCGTAGGGGAAGTCGGAAACACCATATATTTT. Amino acids: CACVGEVGNTIYF.

As DNA, the CDR3 is TGTGCCAGCAGTTCTAGCGGGAGCCTGAACGAGCAGTACTTC. Translated, it gives CASSSSGSLNEQYF. The V call is TRBV5-6, the J call TRBJ2-7; 10 nucleotides align to TRBD2. The junction had 7 bases not matched to a gene; V was cut back by 5 bases and J by 5 bases. Germline loops: CDR1 SGHDT, CDR2 YYEEEE. The CDR3 sequence is 14 residues long. The full variable domain, completed using reference TRBV5-6 and TRBJ2-7, is DAGVTQSPTHLIKTRGQQVTLRCSPKSGHDTVSWYQQALGQGPQFIFQYYEEEERQRGNFPDRFSGHQFPNYSSELNVNALLLGDSALYLCASSSSGSLNEQYFGPGTRLTVT.

The V and J genes are TRBV27 and TRBJ1-1; D not resolved. Trimming removed 6 bases from V and 7 bases from J, with 15 bases in between. The CDR3 is made up of 13 amino acids. From germline, CDR1 is MNHEY and CDR2 SMNVEV (reference sequence). CDR3 nucleotides: TGTGCCAGCAGGAACTTCGGCCGCTTTGAAGCTTTCTTT. Its translation: CASRNFGRFEAFF.

The CDR3, as DNA: TGCGCCAGCAGCCGCAGCGGGACGTTGGAGGCTTTCTTT. It encodes CASSRSGTLEAFF. The rearrangement joins TRBV5-1 to TRBJ1-1; a weak D match, TRBD1 (5 bases). Germline V gene sequence: CDR1 SGHRS, CDR2 YFSETQ. The CDR3 sequence is 13 residues long. Deletions cut 4 bases from V and 11 bases from J, with 18 bases between.

CDR3 in DNA: TGTGCCAGCAGCTCAACCACGAGGGACTACGAGCAGTACTTC. Amino acids: CASSSTTRDYEQYF. The chain couples TRBV5-6 to TRBJ2-7; TRBD2 is a possible D gene (5 bases). The germline V gene encodes CDR1 SGHDT and CDR2 YYEEEE. This CDR3 is built from 14 residues. V lost 3 bases and J lost 3, with 13 bases in between.

The gene calls are TRBV7-9 and TRBJ2-5, with TRBD2 identical over 8 bases. V was pared by 5 bases and J by 5 bases, with 7 bases of the junction left unmatched. The CDR3 spans 14 residues. Germline V gives CDR1 SEHNR, CDR2 FQNEAQ (reference sequence). CDR3 bases: TGTGCCAGCAGCGTAGTGAGCGGGAGCGAGACCCAGTACTTC. Encoded protein: CASSVVSGSETQYF.

This clonotype showed up just a few times. The rearrangement links TRBV29-1 to TRBJ2-7; D call uncertain. Germline CDR1 is SQVTM and CDR2 is ANQGSEA. This CDR3 is built from 12 residues. V was trimmed by 4 bases and J by 0 bases, leaving 7 bases between them. The CDR3 loop reads CSVVADSYEQYF. The CDR3 DNA reads TGCAGCGTTGTTGCGGACTCCTACGAGCAGTACTTC.

This clonotype appeared once. CDR3 sequence reads: CASSYSRVGTEAFF. For the CDR3, the DNA is TGTGCCAGCAGTTACTCCAGGGTTGGAACTGAAGCTTTCTTT. The chain has TRBV6-5 and TRBJ1-1; D might be TRBD1 (5 bases). The CDR3 runs 14 residues. V gave up 0 bases and J gave up 5 bases, with 10 bases separating them. The germline V gene encodes CDR1 MNHEY and CDR2 SVGAGI.

The chain carries TRBV5-6 and TRBJ2-7; D gene uncertain. Germline CDR1 SGHDT, CDR2 YYEEEE. The V gene lost 3 bases and the J gene lost 3 bases, with 10 bases spanning the gap. This CDR3 is built from 13 residues. CDR3 nucleotides: TGTGCCAGCAGCTCCAGTCCCAGCTACGAGCAGTACTTC. It is translated as CASSSSPSYEQYF. Full variable domain (rest looked up from reference TRBV5-6 and TRBJ2-7): DAGVTQSPTHLIKTRGQQVTLRCSPKSGHDTVSWYQQALGQGPQFIFQYYEEEERQRGNFPDRFSGHQFPNYSSELNVNALLLGDSALYLCASSSSPSYEQYFGPGTRLTVT.

The V call is TRBV5-5, the J call TRBJ1-3, with D perhaps matching TRBD1 (6 bases). Germline CDR1 reads SGHKS; CDR2 reads YYEKEE (reference sequence). V was pared by 0 bases and J by 4 bases, with 11 bases between. The CDR3 runs 15 residues. The CDR3 reads CASSLGWGLGNTIYF. The CDR3 bases are TGTGCCAGCAGCTTGGGTTGGGGGCTCGGAAACACCATATATTTT.

This chain links TRBV30 with TRBJ2-7; TRBD1 agrees at 12 bases. The V gene end was trimmed by 5 bases and the J gene end by 7 bases; junction bases not matched to a gene: 6. Germline loops: CDR1 GTSNPN, CDR2 SVGIG (reference sequence). The CDR3 spans 13 residues. For the CDR3, the DNA is TGTGCCTGGTGGGGACAGGGGGCTGGAGAGCAGTACTTC. Translated: CAWWGQGAGEQYF.

The gene calls are TRBV27 and TRBJ2-7, with D perhaps TRBD1 (5 bases). The CDR3 consists of 15 residues. From germline, CDR1 is MNHEY and CDR2 SMNVEV (reference sequence). Trimming cost V 5 bases and J 0 bases, with 14 bases left between them. DNA for the CDR3: TGTGCCAGCAGTCCCACCCCGACAGACTCCTACGAGCAGTACTTC. The encoded protein is CASSPTPTDSYEQYF.

V is TRBV7-9 and J is TRBJ2-3; D tentatively fits TRBD1 or TRBD2 (6 bases each). Per germline, CDR1 SEHNR and CDR2 FQNEAQ (reference sequence). The CDR3 totals 12 residues. The V end was cut by 11 bases, the J end by 1 base, with 10 bases between. CDR3: CASGAGTDTQYF. The CDR3, as DNA: TGTGCCTCGGGGGCCGGCACAGATACGCAGTATTTT. Looking up the rest from reference TRBV7-9 and TRBJ2-3 gives the full variable domain: DTGVSQNPRHKITKRGQNVTFRCDPISEHNRLYWYRQTLGQGPEFLTYFQNEAQLEKSRLLSDRFSAERPKGSFSTLEIQRTEQGDSAMYLCASGAGTDTQYFGPGTRLTVL.

The chain uses TRBV6-1 and TRBJ2-7, with unresolved D. V lost 8 bases and J lost 1, with 24 bases in between. CDR3 length equals 17 residues. Germline V gives CDR1 MNHNS, CDR2 SASEGT. CDR3 sequence: CASGQKRSQQPSYEQYF. In DNA form, the CDR3 reads TGTGCCAGCGGGCAGAAGAGGTCCCAACAGCCATCCTACGAGCAGTACTTC.

The chain carries TRBV10-3 and TRBJ2-7; 8 bases match TRBD1. The CDR3 extends over 17 amino acids. Unmatched junction bases numbered 12, after V lost 0 bases and J lost 5 bases. In germline, CDR1 is ENHRY, CDR2 SYGVKD. The CDR3 bases are TGTGCCATCAGTGAGTCGATCTGGGACAGGAGAAGCCACGAGCAGTACTTC. Residues: CAISESIWDRRSHEQYF.